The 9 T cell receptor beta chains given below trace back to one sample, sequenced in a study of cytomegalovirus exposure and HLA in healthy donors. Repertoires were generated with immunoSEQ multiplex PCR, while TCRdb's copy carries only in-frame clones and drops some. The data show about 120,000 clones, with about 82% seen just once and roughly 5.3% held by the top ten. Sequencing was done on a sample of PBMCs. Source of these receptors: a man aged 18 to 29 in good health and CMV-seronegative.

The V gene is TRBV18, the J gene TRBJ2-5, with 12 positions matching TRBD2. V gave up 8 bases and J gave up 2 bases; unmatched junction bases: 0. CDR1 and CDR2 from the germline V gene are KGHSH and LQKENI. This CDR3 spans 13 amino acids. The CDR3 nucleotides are TGTGCCAGCGGACTAGCGGGACAAGAGACCCAGTACTTC. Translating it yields CASGLAGQETQYF.

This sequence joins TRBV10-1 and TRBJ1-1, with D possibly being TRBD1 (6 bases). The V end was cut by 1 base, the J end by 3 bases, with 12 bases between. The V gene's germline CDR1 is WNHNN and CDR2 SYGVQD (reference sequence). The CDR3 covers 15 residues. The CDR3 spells CASSELRGGYTEAFF. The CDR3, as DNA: TGCGCCAGCAGTGAGTTGAGGGGGGGGTACACTGAAGCTTTCTTT.

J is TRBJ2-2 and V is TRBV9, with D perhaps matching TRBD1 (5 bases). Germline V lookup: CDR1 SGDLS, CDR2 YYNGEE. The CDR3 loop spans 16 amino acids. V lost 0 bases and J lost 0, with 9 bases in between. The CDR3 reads CASSVEYRTNTGELFF. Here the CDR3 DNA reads TGTGCCAGCAGCGTAGAGTACAGGACGAACACCGGGGAGCTGTTTTTT.

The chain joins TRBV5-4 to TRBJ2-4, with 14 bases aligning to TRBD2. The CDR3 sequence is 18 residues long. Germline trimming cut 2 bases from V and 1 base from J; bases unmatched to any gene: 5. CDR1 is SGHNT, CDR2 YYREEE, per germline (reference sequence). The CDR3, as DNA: TGTGCCAGCAGCTTCGGACTAGCGGGAGGAGGGGCCAAAAACATTCAGTACTTC. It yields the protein CASSFGLAGGGAKNIQYF.

DNA for the CDR3: TGTGCCAGCAGCCCCACGGGTATCGGACTGACAAGGGTGGTTCAGCCCCAGCATTTT. It specifies CASSPTGIGLTRVVQPQHF. The V gene is TRBV5-8, the J gene TRBJ1-5; D is ambiguous. The germline V gene encodes CDR1 SGHTS and CDR2 YDEGEE. The CDR3 sequence is 19 residues long. Between the trimmed V and J ends, which lost 4 bases and 6 bases, there was a span of 29 bases.

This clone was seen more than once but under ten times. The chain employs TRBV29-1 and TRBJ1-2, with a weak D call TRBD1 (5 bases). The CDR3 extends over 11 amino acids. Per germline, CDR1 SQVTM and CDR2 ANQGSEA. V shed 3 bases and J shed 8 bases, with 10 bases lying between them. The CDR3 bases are TGCAGCGTTGATCAGGGTACGGGCTACACCTTC. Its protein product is CSVDQGTGYTF.

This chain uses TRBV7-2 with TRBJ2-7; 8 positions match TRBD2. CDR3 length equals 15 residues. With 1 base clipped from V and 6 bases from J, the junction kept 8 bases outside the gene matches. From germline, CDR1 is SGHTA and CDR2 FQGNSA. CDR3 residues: CASSLVTSGRGEQYF. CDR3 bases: TGTGCCAGCAGCTTAGTGACCAGCGGGAGAGGCGAGCAGTACTTC.

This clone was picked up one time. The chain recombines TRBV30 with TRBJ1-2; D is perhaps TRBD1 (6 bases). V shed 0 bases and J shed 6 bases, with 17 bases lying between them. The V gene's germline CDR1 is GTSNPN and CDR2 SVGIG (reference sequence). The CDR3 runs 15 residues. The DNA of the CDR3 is TGTGCCTGGAGTGTCCGCAGGGGAATTCTGGATGGCTACACCTTC. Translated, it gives CAWSVRRGILDGYTF.

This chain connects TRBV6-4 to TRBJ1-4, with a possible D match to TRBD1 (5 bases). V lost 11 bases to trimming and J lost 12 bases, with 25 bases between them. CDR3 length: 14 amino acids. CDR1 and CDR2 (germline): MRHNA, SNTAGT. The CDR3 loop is CAGLDTQALKELFF. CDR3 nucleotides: TGTGCCGGCTTGGACACACAGGCCCTCAAAGAACTGTTTTTT.